The 25 T cell receptor beta chains listed next were all sequenced from one sample in a study of T-cell memory formation after mild COVID-19 (TCRdb year 2021). The library was generated by 5' RACE. The instrument was an Illumina NovaSeq 6000. TCRdb applied fastp at Q25 and MiXCR to the public reads, then kept only in-frame beta chains. Every distinct CDR3 protein forms one entry, paired with its most common genes and DNA. The sample table lists 100,000 or so distinct CDR3 sequences, 8.5% to 14% of them with a count of one. The ten largest clones add up to about 40% of the sample. Sequencing was done on a sample of PBMCs or a T cell subset sorted from them (not recorded which). The source of these receptors is a man aged 18 to 30 who had mild COVID-19 (a few samples of this study predate the infection). The sample titles of this study are shuffled in the database, so cell type and time point are left out; the donor was told from shared clones.

The chain recombines TRBV4-3 with TRBJ2-2; possible D gene TRBD2, 6 bases. The V end lost 1 base, the J end lost 5 bases, and 14 bases lay between the germline ends. Germline CDR1 LGHNA, CDR2 YSLEER. The CDR3 extends over 16 amino acids. CDR3 DNA sequence: TGCGCCAGCAGCCAAGGGGGGGTCCTGAAAACCGGGGAGCTGTTTTTT. Translated: CASSQGGVLKTGELFF.

This clonotype was observed a few times. This chain links TRBV11-2 with TRBJ2-2; TRBD2 matches at 7 bases. The germline CDR1 and CDR2 sequences are SGHAT and FQNNGV. The ends lost 6 bases at V and 3 bases at J; junction bases unmatched: 4. This CDR3 contains 14 residues. The CDR3: CASSSSGDTGELFF. As DNA, the CDR3 is TGTGCCAGCAGTTCTAGCGGCGACACCGGGGAGCTGTTTTTT.

This clonotype appeared a few times. The rearrangement joins TRBV6-5 to TRBJ2-6; D remains ambiguous. Trimming removed 2 bases at V and 2 bases at J, with 7 bases between. This CDR3 comprises 15 residues. The germline CDR1 and CDR2 sequences are MNHEY and SVGAGI. CDR3 in amino acids: CASSYRSAGANVLTF. The CDR3 nucleotides are TGTGCCAGCAGTTACAGGAGTGCTGGGGCCAACGTCCTGACTTTC.

The V gene is TRBV7-9, the J gene TRBJ2-5; no definite D call. The CDR3 has 13 amino acids. V lost 2 bases and J lost 5, with 9 bases in between. Germline assignment: CDR1 SEHNR and CDR2 FQNEAQ (reference sequence). CDR3 sequence reads: CASSLSLRETQYF. The CDR3 DNA is TGTGCCAGCAGCTTAAGTTTGAGGGAGACCCAGTACTTC.

This sequence joins TRBV6-2 or TRBV6-3 and TRBJ2-1; 10 bases agree with TRBD2. The J call is uncertain, as TRBJ2-5 better fits the DNA end. The CDR3 runs to 15 residues. CDR1 and CDR2 (germline): MNHEY, SVGEGT. CDR3 residues: CASSPSGGAVETQYF. Here the CDR3 DNA reads TGTGCCAGCAGTCCGAGCGGGGGGGCCGTGGAGACCCAGTACTTC.

In this sample, this clonotype turned up many times. The rearrangement links TRBV12-3 or TRBV12-4 to TRBJ2-1; D might be TRBD2 (5 bases). This CDR3 is built from 13 residues. V lost 6 bases and J lost 9, with 15 bases in between. DNA for the CDR3: TGTGCCAGCAGGACCTATGGCGGAGGTGAGCAGTTCTTC. As protein: CASRTYGGGEQFF.

This chain uses TRBV19 with TRBJ2-1; D assignment may be TRBD1 or TRBD2 (5 bases each). Trimming pared 4 bases from V and 6 bases from J, leaving 22 bases between. The CDR3 sequence is 17 residues long. The germline gives CDR1 LNHDA, CDR2 SQIVND (reference sequence). For the CDR3, the DNA is TGTGCCAGTAGTAGAGCCGCCGGGGCCTCCCGCGGCAATGAGCAGTTCTTC. This gives the protein CASSRAAGASRGNEQFF.

The genes are TRBV7-9 and TRBJ2-1, with D perhaps TRBD2 (6 bases). Trimming pared 3 bases from V and 9 bases from J, leaving 9 bases between. Germline CDR1 is SEHNR and CDR2 is FQNEAQ (reference sequence). The CDR3 runs 12 residues. The CDR3 coding sequence is TGTGCCAGCAGCTTTAGCGGCGTTGAGCAGTTCTTC. It is translated as CASSFSGVEQFF.

This sequence joins TRBV6-5 and TRBJ2-7; D gene unclear. Trimming took off 6 bases at V and 5 bases at J, with 14 bases between the two ends. Germline CDR1 and CDR2: MNHEY and SVGAGI. CDR3 size: 13 residues. The CDR3 DNA is TGTGCCAGCAGAGGACGCCCCCCTAACGAGCAGTACTTC. Protein: CASRGRPPNEQYF.

The rearrangement joins TRBV12-3 or TRBV12-4 to TRBJ2-3, with D maybe TRBD2 (5 bases). Between the trimmed V and J ends, which lost 10 bases and 1 base, there was a span of 9 bases. The CDR3 extends over 12 amino acids. For the CDR3, the DNA is TGTGCCACCCAAGCGGGCACAGATACGCAGTATTTT. Protein: CATQAGTDTQYF.

The chain joins TRBV27 to TRBJ2-3; D gene uncertain. Germline assignment: CDR1 MNHEY and CDR2 SMNVEV (reference sequence). Between the trimmed V and J ends, which lost 2 bases and 2 bases, there was a span of 5 bases. This CDR3 has 13 amino acids. CDR3 amino acids: CASSLGVTDTQYF. The CDR3 DNA reads as TGTGCCAGCAGTTTAGGGGTCACAGATACGCAGTATTTT.

This clonotype was detected ten times or more. This chain uses TRBV2 with TRBJ2-6; D gene unclear. This CDR3 region has 16 residues. Germline V gene data show CDR1 as SNHLY and CDR2 as FYNNEI. The V and J ends lost 6 bases and 0 bases respectively, with 12 bases between them. CDR3 in DNA: TGTGCCAGCAGCAGTTCAGGTAGCTCTGGGGCCAACGTCCTGACTTTC. It translates to CASSSSGSSGANVLTF.

In its sample, this clonotype was seen many times. This rearrangement joins TRBV5-1 to TRBJ2-1, with 7 bases that match TRBD1. V lost 3 bases and J lost 7; bases outside the gene matches: 7. Per germline, CDR1 SGHRS and CDR2 YFSETQ. CDR3 length: 14 residues. CDR3 in amino acids: CASSSDTGVNEQFF. Here the CDR3 DNA reads TGCGCCAGCAGCTCGGACACAGGGGTGAATGAGCAGTTCTTC.

This clonotype was counted many times. The chain is built from TRBV7-9 and TRBJ2-5; TRBD2 matches at 13 bases. J lost 9 bases, V lost 7 bases, and 17 bases had no gene match. Germline CDR1 SEHNR, CDR2 FQNEAQ (reference sequence). The CDR3 contains 17 residues. CDR3 in DNA: TGTGCCAGCAACCCGCTAGGACTAGCGGGGGCAACAGGGGCCCAGTACTTC. Its protein is CASNPLGLAGATGAQYF.

The chain carries TRBV6-1 and TRBJ2-7, with 7 bases that match TRBD2. Germline loops: CDR1 MNHNS, CDR2 SASEGT. V lost 2 bases and J lost 7; bases outside the gene matches: 2. The CDR3 runs to 12 residues. The CDR3 is CASSEWGGEQYV. The CDR3 DNA is TGTGCCAGCAGTGAATGGGGGGGGGAGCAGTACGTC.

The rearrangement links TRBV6-4 to TRBJ2-2; tentative D call: TRBD1 (7 bases). The CDR3 has 14 residues. Germline CDR1 and CDR2: MRHNA and SNTAGT. The V end lost 5 bases, the J end lost 3 bases, and 10 bases lay between the germline ends. CDR3 sequence (DNA): TGTGCCAGCAGTCAGGGGGGATACACCGGGGAGCTGTTTTTT. Encoded protein: CASSQGGYTGELFF.

This clonotype was detected a few times. The CDR3: CASSHGPLGSYEQYF. The CDR3 DNA follows: TGCGCCAGCAGCCATGGACCTTTGGGCTCCTACGAGCAGTACTTC. The chain uses TRBV4-1 and TRBJ2-7; D gene uncertain. CDR3 length equals 15 residues. In germline, CDR1 is MGHRA, CDR2 YSYEKL. Trimming left V 3 bases short and J 0 bases short, with 12 bases between.

This clonotype was detected only a few times. The genes are TRBV11-1 and TRBJ2-5; D is tentatively TRBD1 or TRBD2 (6 bases each). Trimming left V 5 bases short and J 4 bases short, with 20 bases between. Germline loops: CDR1 SGHAT, CDR2 FQDESV (reference sequence). The CDR3 contains 16 residues. The CDR3 DNA reads as TGTGCCAGCAGCCCCCGAGGGGGGTGGGACGGAGAGACCCAGTACTTC. Its protein is CASSPRGGWDGETQYF.

DNA of the CDR3: TGTGCCAGCAGGACAACAGGGTACTACGAGCAGTACGTC. It yields the protein CASRTTGYYEQYV. V usage is TRBV6-2 or TRBV6-3 and J usage is TRBJ2-7; D may be TRBD1 (6 bases). The germline V gene has CDR1 MNHEY and CDR2 SVGEGT. The CDR3 totals 13 residues. V shed 6 bases and J shed 3 bases, with 12 bases lying between them.

This clonotype appeared a few times. The CDR3: CASSQGTTNTGELFF. In DNA form, the CDR3 reads TGCGCCAGCAGCCAGGGGACGACGAACACCGGGGAGCTGTTTTTT. The rearrangement uses TRBV4-1 and TRBJ2-2; D is tentatively TRBD1 or TRBD2 (5 bases each). V shed 3 bases and J shed 0 bases, with 8 bases lying between them. CDR3 length equals 15 residues. CDR1 and CDR2 (germline): MGHRA, YSYEKL.

This clonotype was counted a few times. The rearrangement uses TRBV7-9 and TRBJ2-7; 7 bases are a match to TRBD1. Germline V gives CDR1 SEHNR, CDR2 FQNEAQ (reference sequence). This CDR3 spans 16 amino acids. V shed 5 bases and J 0 bases; nucleotides not matched to a gene: 10. CDR3 region: CASSPRDSRYSYEQYF. The CDR3 DNA is TGTGCCAGCAGCCCCCGGGACAGCCGGTACTCCTACGAGCAGTACTTC. The full variable domain, in which reference TRBV7-9 and TRBJ2-7 provide the parts outside the CDR3, is DTGVSQNPRHKITKRGQNVTFRCDPISEHNRLYWYRQTLGQGPEFLTYFQNEAQLEKSRLLSDRFSAERPKGSFSTLEIQRTEQGDSAMYLCASSPRDSRYSYEQYFGPGTRLTVT.

V usage is TRBV4-2 and J usage is TRBJ1-1; D is ambiguous. Trimming pared 3 bases from V and 11 bases from J, leaving 13 bases between. Germline CDR1 and CDR2: LGHNA and YNFKEQ. This CDR3 region has 12 residues. Written as DNA, the CDR3 is TGTGCCAGCAGCCATGATGGTGGGGAGGCTTTCTTT. Translation gives CASSHDGGEAFF.

This clonotype appeared many times. V and J are TRBV7-9 and TRBJ1-1, with 9 bases fitting TRBD1. CDR1 is SEHNR and CDR2 is FQNEAQ in the germline V gene (reference sequence). The junction had 8 bases not matched to a gene; V was cut back by 6 bases and J by 3 bases. CDR3 length: 15 amino acids. In nucleotides, the CDR3 is TGTGCCAGCAGGACCACAGGGGGCGCGGACACTGAAGCTTTCTTT. Translation gives CASRTTGGADTEAFF.

The rearrangement uses TRBV3-1 and TRBJ2-2, with D unclear. The length of the CDR3 is 14 residues. Trimming took 0 bases from V and 7 from J, leaving 9 bases between them. Germline values: CDR1 LGHDT, CDR2 YNNKEL (reference sequence). The CDR3 DNA reads as TGTGCCAGCAGCCAAGATCACCCCAGCGGGGAGCTGTTTTTT. It translates to CASSQDHPSGELFF.

This clonotype occurred a few times. The chain uses TRBV19 and TRBJ2-2; the D is unclear. This CDR3 is 16 amino acids long. The V gene's germline CDR1 is LNHDA and CDR2 SQIVND (reference sequence). V gave up 1 base and J gave up 3 bases, with 12 bases separating them. The CDR3 sequence: CASSIGGRVYTGELFF. CDR3 DNA: TGTGCCAGTAGTATAGGCGGCCGGGTGTACACCGGGGAGCTGTTTTTT.